This note documents a single T cell receptor beta chain sequence. Its antigen is undetermined. This CDR3 contains 15 residues. CDR1 MGHRA and CDR2 YSYEKL come from the germline V gene. Trimming took 1 base from V and 4 from J, leaving 12 bases between them. This entry belongs to a study of cytomegalovirus exposure and HLA in healthy donors. Study results and limitations: As a later analysis showed, a missense DCLRE1C variant was linked to trimming of TCR beta V- and J-genes. Researchers catalogued about 150 TCR beta chains as cytomegalovirus-associated. The study reported that TCR beta sequences accurately predicted HLA-A and HLA-B alleles in most subjects.

The PCR had 60 Vbeta and 13 Jbeta primers. Clones were read by immunoSEQ multiplex PCR, and TCRdb kept only the in-frame ones, dropping some. Among about 95,000 clones listed, about two thirds were seen once. The TCR sequence derives from a woman aged 45-65 years in good health and CMV-seropositive. Sequencing was carried out using PBMCs. The J gene is TRBJ2-3, the V gene TRBV4-1; the D gene is possibly TRBD1 (6 bases). Here the CDR3 reads CASSQVLTGADTQYF. As DNA, the CDR3 is TGCGCCAGCAGCCAAGTACTGACAGGCGCAGATACGCAGTATTTT.